Following are 21 T cell receptor beta chains from one sample sequenced in a study of T cell responses to AZD1222 COVID-19 vaccine. Data came from immunoSEQ multiplex PCR; TCRdb stores just in-frame clones and leaves some out. The sample records around 47,000 clones, about four fifths being singletons. The sequencing used peripheral blood, collected 28 days after the second dose of the MenACWY control vaccine. The receptors stem from an adult who received the MenACWY meningococcal vaccine as a control.

The V and J genes are TRBV7-9 and TRBJ1-2; no firm D call. CDR3 length equals 14 residues. V was cut by 6 bases and J by 0 bases, with 11 bases left in between. Germline CDR1 SEHNR, CDR2 FQNEAQ (reference sequence). CDR3 amino acids: CASREFMANYGYTF. In DNA form, the CDR3 reads TGTGCCAGCAGAGAATTCATGGCTAACTATGGCTACACCTTC.

This clone was detected only once. This sequence joins TRBV14 and TRBJ2-7; possible D gene TRBD2, 6 bases. Germline-derived CDR1 and CDR2 are SGHDN and FVKESK. Trimming took off 4 bases at V and 3 bases at J, with 13 bases between the two ends. The length of the CDR3 is 14 residues. The CDR3: CASSLMAGGYEQYF. CDR3 coding DNA: TGTGCCAGCAGCCTGATGGCCGGGGGCTACGAGCAGTACTTC.

The chain couples TRBV19 to TRBJ1-5; D is perhaps TRBD1 (5 bases). CDR1 is LNHDA and CDR2 is SQIVND in the germline V gene (reference sequence). This CDR3 region has 14 residues. V was pared by 11 bases and J by 6 bases, with 20 bases between. The CDR3: CASSPLGGFQPQHF. The CDR3 nucleotides read TGTGCCTCGTCCCCTTTGGGGGGTTTTCAGCCCCAGCATTTT.

This chain connects TRBV6-1 to TRBJ1-2, with D maybe TRBD1 (5 bases). CDR3 length: 12 amino acids. The V and J ends lost 3 bases and 4 bases respectively, with 6 bases between them. Germline V CDR1 and CDR2: MNHNS, SASEGT. The CDR3 here is CASSDTGYGYTF. As DNA, the CDR3 is TGTGCCAGCAGTGATACAGGCTATGGCTACACCTTC.

The count of this clone is one. The chain recombines TRBV3-1 (or the pseudogene TRBV3-2) with TRBJ1-2, with 10 positions matching TRBD1. Germline CDR1 is LGHDT and CDR2 is YNNKEL (reference sequence). This CDR3 spans 20 amino acids. V was pared by 5 bases and J by 4 bases, with 22 bases of the junction left unmatched. CDR3 DNA sequence: TGTGCCAGCAGCTTTATCGAAGAGACGGGGGACAGGGGCCGATTCTATGGCTACACCTTC. Residues: CASSFIEETGDRGRFYGYTF.

The gene calls are TRBV10-1 and TRBJ1-1, with D maybe TRBD1 (6 bases). V was clipped by 3 bases and J by 8 bases, with 10 bases between them. Looked up from germline, CDR1 is WNHNN and CDR2 is SYGVQD (reference sequence). The CDR3 covers 12 residues. The CDR3 DNA reads TGCGCCAGCAGTGATGGTGGGGGCGAAGCTTTCTTT. This encodes CASSDGGGEAFF.

CDR3 sequence reads: CASRAGSDGYTF. The CDR3 DNA sequence: TGTGCCAGCAGAGCAGGGTCCGATGGCTACACCTTC. The chain links TRBV12-3 or TRBV12-4 to TRBJ1-2, with a tentative D call TRBD1 (5 bases). The CDR3 has 12 amino acids. V was trimmed by 6 bases and J by 6 bases, leaving 11 bases between them.

The chain links TRBV19 to TRBJ1-2, with D possibly being TRBD1 (5 bases). The CDR3 contains 16 residues. Deletions cut 6 bases from V and 2 bases from J, with 19 bases between. The germline CDR1 and CDR2 sequences are LNHDA and SQIVND (reference sequence). The CDR3, as DNA: TGTGCCAGTAGCGGACATGAAATTGGCACGAACTATGGCTACACCTTC. Translating it yields CASSGHEIGTNYGYTF.

The V gene is TRBV28, the J gene TRBJ2-1; D possibly corresponds to TRBD1 (5 bases). Germline V gene sequence: CDR1 MDHEN, CDR2 SYDVKM. Trimming left V 6 bases short and J 13 bases short, with 16 bases between. The CDR3 has 12 amino acids. CDR3 sequence reads: CASRSGISRQFF. CDR3 DNA: TGTGCCAGCAGGTCAGGGATTTCGCGCCAGTTCTTC.

The CDR3 sequence is CASTWGDGELFF. CDR3 nucleotides: TGTGCCAGCACCTGGGGGGACGGGGAGCTGTTTTTT. The V and J genes are TRBV6-5 and TRBJ2-2; a weak D match, TRBD2 (6 bases). Looked up from germline, CDR1 is MNHEY and CDR2 is SVGAGI. This CDR3 contains 12 residues. V was cut by 7 bases and J by 7 bases, with 10 bases left in between.

This clone occurred a few times. This chain joins TRBV28 and TRBJ2-3; the match to TRBD1 covers 7 bases. The CDR3 runs to 15 residues. CDR1 and CDR2 from the germline V gene are MDHEN and SYDVKM. Trimming cost V 7 bases and J 2 bases; bases outside gene matches: 9. The CDR3 loop reads CASTAPDRLTDTQYF. The CDR3 region has the DNA TGTGCCAGCACCGCGCCGGACAGGCTCACAGATACGCAGTATTTT.

Here the CDR3 reads CASSIGTRDEQFF. In DNA, the CDR3 is TGTGCCAGTAGTATCGGGACCCGGGATGAGCAGTTCTTC. The chain is built from TRBV19 and TRBJ2-1; D is perhaps TRBD1 or TRBD2 (5 bases each). The V end lost 3 bases, the J end lost 8 bases, and 11 bases lay between the germline ends. Germline V gene sequence: CDR1 LNHDA, CDR2 SQIVND (reference sequence). The CDR3 runs to 13 residues.

For the CDR3, the DNA is TGCGCCAGCAGCTCGCAGACGCACTCTGGGGCCAACGTCCTGACTTTC. Its protein is CASSSQTHSGANVLTF. V is TRBV5-1 and J is TRBJ2-6; D unresolved. V lost 3 bases and J lost 0, with 10 bases in between. Germline CDR1 is SGHRS and CDR2 is YFSETQ. The CDR3 loop spans 16 amino acids.

The genes are TRBV2 and TRBJ1-5, with unresolved D. Germline assignment: CDR1 SNHLY and CDR2 FYNNEI. This CDR3 comprises 14 residues. Trimming removed 4 bases at V and 6 bases at J, with 13 bases between. The CDR3 region is CASSVGSGSQPQHF. The CDR3 bases are TGTGCCAGCAGTGTTGGCAGTGGTAGTCAGCCCCAGCATTTT.

This chain uses TRBV11-2 with TRBJ1-2; D is ambiguous. This CDR3 has 12 amino acids. Germline V gene sequence: CDR1 SGHAT, CDR2 FQNNGV. The germline V and J ends were trimmed by 1 base and 7 bases, with 7 bases remaining between them. CDR3 in amino acids: CASSLVGFGYTF. The DNA of the CDR3 is TGTGCCAGCAGCTTAGTGGGCTTTGGCTACACCTTC.

This clone came up a few times. The V call is TRBV11-3, the J call TRBJ2-1; 13 bases map to TRBD2. Germline V gene sequence: CDR1 SGHNT, CDR2 YENEEA. The J segment lost 2 bases and the V segment lost 0 bases, leaving 4 bases of the junction unmatched. The CDR3 extends over 18 amino acids. The CDR3 loop is CASSLDGTSGIPYNEQFF. CDR3 DNA sequence: TGTGCCAGCAGCTTAGATGGGACTAGCGGGATCCCCTACAATGAGCAGTTCTTC.

The chain joins TRBV12-3 or TRBV12-4 to TRBJ2-1; 7 bases map to TRBD1. The CDR3 sequence is 13 residues long. Losses at the gene ends were 3 bases for V and 10 bases for J; bases not matched to a gene: 6. The CDR3 here is CASSFTGQFEQFF. In nucleotides, the CDR3 is TGTGCCAGCAGTTTCACGGGACAGTTCGAGCAGTTCTTC.

The V and J genes are TRBV7-8 and TRBJ1-1, with D unclear. V was pared by 3 bases and J by 5 bases, with 13 bases between. This CDR3 is 14 amino acids long. Germline lookup yields CDR1 SGHVS and CDR2 FQNEAQ. In DNA, the CDR3 is TGTGCCAGCAGCTTCGGGTCCGGGCGGACTGAAGCTTTCTTT. Its translation is CASSFGSGRTEAFF.

The gene calls are TRBV5-5 and TRBJ2-1; 8 bases map to TRBD2. This CDR3 has 16 residues. Germline V gene sequence: CDR1 SGHKS, CDR2 YYEKEE (reference sequence). V lost 0 bases, J lost 6 bases, and 8 bases stayed unmatched. CDR3 nucleotides: TGTGCCAGCAGCTTGGAGTTGGCGGGGGGCCCCAATGAGCAGTTCTTC. Translating it yields CASSLELAGGPNEQFF.

V is TRBV7-3 and J is TRBJ1-1; weak D call: TRBD1 (5 bases). This CDR3 region has 15 residues. With 6 bases removed from V and 4 bases from J, the gap between germline ends came to 18 bases. Looked up from germline, CDR1 is SGHTA and CDR2 is FQGTGA. CDR3 in amino acids: CASSLMRRGFTEAFF. In DNA form, the CDR3 reads TGTGCCAGCAGTTTGATGCGACGGGGGTTCACTGAAGCTTTCTTT.

The rearrangement links TRBV18 to TRBJ1-6; 7 positions match TRBD1. CDR1 and CDR2 from the germline V gene are KGHSH and LQKENI. V lost 6 bases, J lost 7 bases, and 6 bases stayed unmatched. CDR3 length: 14 amino acids. CDR3 coding DNA: TGTGCCAGCTCCCGGGACAGCCAAAATTCACCCCTCCACTTT. It is translated as CASSRDSQNSPLHF.